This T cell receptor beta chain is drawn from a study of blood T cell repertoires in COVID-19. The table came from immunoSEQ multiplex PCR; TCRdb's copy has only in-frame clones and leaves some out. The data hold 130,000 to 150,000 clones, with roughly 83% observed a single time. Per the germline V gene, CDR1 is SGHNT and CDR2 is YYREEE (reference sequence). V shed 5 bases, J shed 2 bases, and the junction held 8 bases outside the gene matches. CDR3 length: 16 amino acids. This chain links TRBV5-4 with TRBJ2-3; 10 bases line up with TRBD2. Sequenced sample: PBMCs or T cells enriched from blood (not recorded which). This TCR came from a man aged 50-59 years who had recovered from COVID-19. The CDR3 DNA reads TGTGCCAGCAGATCTGGCACTAGCGGGGTCACAGATACGCAGTATTTT. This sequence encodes CASRSGTSGVTDTQYF.